The 10 T cell receptor beta chains presented below share a single source sample, sequenced in a study of shared clonotypes between healthy human individuals (dated by TCRdb to 2020 to 2021). Preparation of the library involved the immunoSEQ multiplex PCR assay. Here the immuneACCESS table is served through TCRdb, limited to in-frame sequences with V and J called. Missing clones are a known gap in these copies; in checked studies unresolved V genes cover under half, and the rest lacks a known reason. Present in this sample are about 2.4 million clones, more than 85% of which were seen just once. The top ten constitute about 0.34% of the sample. Material for sequencing was naive CD4+ T cells from PBMCs. The cell subset or site label, read with the paper, signifies: CD45RA+ positively selected. All receptors derive from a man younger than 30 in good health. Some clones in this sample may be carry-over from other donors' samples.

This clone was detected once. V usage is TRBV5-8 and J usage is TRBJ1-2, with 9 positions matching TRBD1. The V gene's germline CDR1 is SGHTS and CDR2 YDEGEE. This CDR3 spans 13 amino acids. The junction had 3 bases not matched to a gene; V was cut back by 5 bases and J by 4 bases. The CDR3 region has the DNA TGTGCCAGCAGTGAGGGACAGGGCTATGGCTACACCTTC. Protein: CASSEGQGYGYTF.

This rearrangement joins TRBV27 to TRBJ2-7; 7 nucleotides agree with TRBD2. V shed 2 bases, J shed 7 bases, and the junction held 5 bases outside the gene matches. The CDR3 runs to 13 residues. Looked up from germline, CDR1 is MNHEY and CDR2 is SMNVEV (reference sequence). The CDR3 loop is CASSLAGVREQYF. CDR3 nucleotide sequence: TGTGCCAGCAGTTTAGCGGGAGTTCGGGAGCAGTACTTC.

The chain carries TRBV7-9 and TRBJ2-7; a weak D match, TRBD1 (5 bases). This CDR3 is 15 amino acids long. Trimming took 3 bases from V and 2 from J, leaving 14 bases between them. Germline V CDR1 and CDR2: SEHNR, FQNEAQ (reference sequence). The DNA of the CDR3 is TGTGCCAGCAGCTTCGCCGGAGTCAGGGCCTACGAGCAGTACTTC. It translates to CASSFAGVRAYEQYF.

The chain joins TRBV6-5 to TRBJ2-4; 7 bases are shared with TRBD2. From germline, CDR1 is MNHEY and CDR2 SVGAGI. The CDR3 contains 15 residues. J lost 6 bases, V lost 0 bases, and 5 bases had no gene match. The CDR3 nucleotides are TGTGCCAGCAGTTACTCGGGAGGGGAGTCAAACATTCAGTACTTC. Translation: CASSYSGGESNIQYF.

The chain couples TRBV5-4 to TRBJ2-1, with 9 bases identical to TRBD2. The CDR3 extends over 15 amino acids. V was pared by 1 base and J by 7 bases, with 6 bases of the junction left unmatched. Germline assignment: CDR1 SGHNT and CDR2 YYREEE (reference sequence). DNA of the CDR3: TGTGCCAGCAGCTTGCGGCGGGAGGGTTGGAATGAGCAGTTCTTC. It encodes CASSLRREGWNEQFF.

A word on this clone: This CDR3 is also generated by other DNA sequences in the sample. The J gene is TRBJ2-1, the V gene TRBV18, with 9 bases lining up with TRBD2. Trimming took 3 bases from V and 4 from J; bases not matched to a gene: 4. The CDR3 covers 15 residues. Looked up from germline, CDR1 is KGHSH and CDR2 is LQKENI. The CDR3 DNA reads as TGTGCCAGCTCACCGGGACTAGCAGAGTACAATGAGCAGTTCTTC. Translation: CASSPGLAEYNEQFF.

The chain employs TRBV7-8 and TRBJ1-1; no clear D gene. This CDR3 has 14 amino acids. Trimming took off 5 bases at V and 5 bases at J, with 15 bases between the two ends. Germline V gene lookup returns CDR1 SGHVS and CDR2 FQNEAQ. In nucleotides, the CDR3 is TGTGCCAGCAGCCCAGCGGGCCAGGATACTGAAGCTTTCTTT. Its translation is CASSPAGQDTEAFF.

This sequence joins TRBV28 and TRBJ1-5, with D uncertain. The CDR3 loop spans 12 amino acids. Germline values: CDR1 MDHEN, CDR2 SYDVKM. V gave up 6 bases and J gave up 7 bases, with 10 bases separating them. CDR3 nucleotides: TGTGCCAGCAGCCGCACCGTCCAGCCCCAGCATTTT. Amino acids: CASSRTVQPQHF.

V and J are TRBV4-1 and TRBJ2-1; 12 positions match TRBD2. CDR3 length: 16 amino acids. The V gene's germline CDR1 is MGHRA and CDR2 YSYEKL. The V and J ends lost 0 bases and 7 bases, in that order; junction bases with no gene match: 4. CDR3 sequence (DNA): TGCGCCAGCAGCCAAGACGGACTAGCGGGACGGAATGAGCAGTTCTTC. Translating gives CASSQDGLAGRNEQFF.

This clone occurred a few times. This chain connects TRBV6-5 to TRBJ2-1, with D perhaps given as TRBD1 or TRBD2 (5 bases each). This CDR3 comprises 15 residues. V lost 4 bases and J 5 bases, leaving 15 bases between the germline ends. The germline V gene has CDR1 MNHEY and CDR2 SVGAGI. This chain's CDR3 is CASSSSRGQHNEQFF. The CDR3 region has the DNA TGTGCCAGCAGTTCCAGCCGGGGCCAACACAATGAGCAGTTCTTC.